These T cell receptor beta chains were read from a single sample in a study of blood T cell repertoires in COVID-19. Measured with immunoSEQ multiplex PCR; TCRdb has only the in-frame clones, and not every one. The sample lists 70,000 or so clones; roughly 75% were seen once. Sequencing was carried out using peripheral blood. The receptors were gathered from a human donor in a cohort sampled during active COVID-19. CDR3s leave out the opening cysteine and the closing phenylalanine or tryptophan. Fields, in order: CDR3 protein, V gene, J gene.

CDR3: ASTDSDEQY; V: TRBV28; J: TRBJ2-7
CDR3: ATSRGFYNEQF; V: TRBV11-1; J: TRBJ2-1
CDR3: ASSLRQGYEQY; V: TRBV5-4; J: TRBJ2-7
CDR3: ASSQESSLTGAVETQY; V: TRBV4-3; J: TRBJ2-5
CDR3: ASNFGTGLLEQY; V: TRBV5-1; J: TRBJ2-7
CDR3: ASTNSGRNSYNEQF; V: TRBV19; J: TRBJ2-1
CDR3: ASSLAGGFSDTQY; V: TRBV6-2/TRBV6-3; J: TRBJ2-3
CDR3: ASSLGQGPSYEQY; V: TRBV7-9; J: TRBJ2-7
CDR3: ASSQGGQGILGYEQY; V: TRBV5-4; J: TRBJ2-7
CDR3: ASSLGQGALNEQF; V: TRBV11-3; J: TRBJ2-1
CDR3: ASSSGTGIETQY; V: TRBV28; J: TRBJ2-5
CDR3: ATRTYGGGYQPQH; V: TRBV28; J: TRBJ1-5
CDR3: ASSTSDSYEQY; V: TRBV4-1; J: TRBJ2-7
CDR3: ASSLTSGSYEQF; V: TRBV5-1; J: TRBJ2-1
CDR3: ASSLAVTSTGELF; V: TRBV5-5; J: TRBJ2-2
CDR3: ASSLINSREQY; V: TRBV7-3; J: TRBJ2-7
CDR3: ASGSGYNEQF; V: TRBV3-1/TRBV3-2; J: TRBJ2-1
CDR3: ASSGTSNSGTQY; V: TRBV28; J: TRBJ2-5
CDR3: ASSASGVPETQY; V: TRBV19; J: TRBJ2-5
CDR3: ASTLPTGGRETQY; V: TRBV28; J: TRBJ2-5
CDR3: AIWTGDGQPQH; V: TRBV10-3; J: TRBJ1-5
CDR3: ASRQSSGNTIY; V: TRBV7-8; J: TRBJ1-3
CDR3: ASSPTGMGEKLF; V: TRBV19; J: TRBJ1-4
CDR3: SASRGDTQY; V: TRBV20-1; J: TRBJ2-3
CDR3: ASSLTGARGEQY; V: TRBV7-2; J: TRBJ2-7
CDR3: ASSLGLAGDEQY; V: TRBV5-1; J: TRBJ2-7
CDR3: ASSLEASGGTDTQY; V: TRBV5-1; J: TRBJ2-3
CDR3: ASTSAGTQY; V: TRBV6-5; J: TRBJ2-5
CDR3: ASSPPAGELAPLH; V: TRBV3-1/TRBV3-2; J: TRBJ1-6
CDR3: ASSPTGARGYT; V: TRBV7-8; J: TRBJ1-2
CDR3: ASSRGTGVDSPLH; V: TRBV27; J: TRBJ1-6
CDR3: ASSRPGSRDEQY; V: TRBV6-2/TRBV6-3; J: TRBJ2-7
CDR3: ASSSQGSNEKLF; V: TRBV5-1; J: TRBJ1-4